This is a list of T cell receptor beta chains from one sample in a study of technical replicates of blood from a few donors. Assay used: immunoSEQ multiplex PCR; TCRdb lists only in-frame clones, some missing. The table records about 72,000 clones, 95% to 96% of them present only once. What was sequenced was T cells isolated from PBMCs. These receptor sequences come from a human donor in good health. The CDR3 runs from the conserved cysteine through the conserved F or W. Each record gives: D gene, J gene, V gene, clone size, CDR3 DNA, CDR3 protein. The D gene is left open where the match is weak. Clone size is given for some rows only: seen once, a few or many times, or a class if the clone is expanded.

D: TRBD1
J: TRBJ1-3
V: TRBV28
size: -
DNA: TGTGCCAGCAGTTTGACCCGACAGGGACTCTCTGGAAACACCATATATTTT
CDR3: CASSLTRQGLSGNTIYF

D: TRBD1
J: TRBJ2-7
V: TRBV29-1
size: -
DNA: TGCAGCGTCCGCCGGGACAGGGGGGTCGGTTTCTCCTACGAGCAGTACTTC
CDR3: CSVRRDRGVGFSYEQYF

D: -
J: TRBJ1-2
V: TRBV10-2
size: -
DNA: TGCGCCAGCAGTGAGAGCATTGGCTACACCTTC
CDR3: CASSESIGYTF

D: -
J: TRBJ1-4
V: TRBV6-1
size: -
DNA: TGTGCCAGCAGTGAAAATTTGTGGGCCTCTAATGAAAAACTGTTTTTT
CDR3: CASSENLWASNEKLFF

D: -
J: TRBJ1-1
V: TRBV21-1
size: once
DNA: TGTGCCAGCAGCACAGGACAGAGACACACTGAAGCTTTCTTT
CDR3: CASSTGQRHTEAFF

D: -
J: TRBJ1-1
V: TRBV27
size: -
DNA: TGTGCCAGCAGTACAGGGCGGTGGACTGAAGCTTTCTTT
CDR3: CASSTGRWTEAFF

D: -
J: TRBJ2-1
V: TRBV5-1
size: once
DNA: TGCGCCAGCAGCTTGACGAGCTCCTACAATGAGCAGTTCTTC
CDR3: CASSLTSSYNEQFF

D: -
J: TRBJ2-7
V: TRBV21-1
size: -
DNA: TGTGCCGGCAGCAAAGCCCCTAGCTACTCCTACGAGCAGTACTTC
CDR3: CAGSKAPSYSYEQYF

D: -
J: TRBJ2-5
V: TRBV5-4
size: -
DNA: TGTGCCGGGGAGGGGGTGGAAAAGACCCAGTACTTC
CDR3: CAGEGVEKTQYF

D: TRBD2
J: TRBJ2-1
V: TRBV11-3
size: -
DNA: TGTGCCAGCAGCACTAGCGGGGGCAATGAGCAGTTCTTC
CDR3: CASSTSGGNEQFF